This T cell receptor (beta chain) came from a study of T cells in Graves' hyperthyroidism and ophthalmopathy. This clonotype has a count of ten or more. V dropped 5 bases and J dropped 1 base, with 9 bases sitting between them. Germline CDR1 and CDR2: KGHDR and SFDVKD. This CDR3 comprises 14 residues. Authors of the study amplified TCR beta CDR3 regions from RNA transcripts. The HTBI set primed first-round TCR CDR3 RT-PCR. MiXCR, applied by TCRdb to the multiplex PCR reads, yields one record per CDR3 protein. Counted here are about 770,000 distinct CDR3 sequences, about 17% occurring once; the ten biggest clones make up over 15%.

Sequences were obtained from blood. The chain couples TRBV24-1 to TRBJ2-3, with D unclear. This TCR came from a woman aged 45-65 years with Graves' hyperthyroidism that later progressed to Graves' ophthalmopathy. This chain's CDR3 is CATSADVGTDTQYF. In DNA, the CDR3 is TGTGCCACCAGTGCCGATGTCGGCACAGATACGCAGTATTTT.